This T cell receptor beta chain was sequenced in a study of T cells expressing NK-cell markers. It was by 5'RACE template switching with UMIs that TCR beta cDNA was made. From the 5' RACE reads, TCRdb lists one entry per CDR3 protein and no DNA. The repertoire table contains 150,000 to 180,000 distinct CDR3 sequences. The CDR3 extends over 13 amino acids. Per the germline V gene, CDR1 is SEHNR and CDR2 is FQNEAQ (reference sequence). The sequenced material came from blood T cells: a sorted CD56 or NKG2C T cell subset, CD4+ or CD8+ T cells, or bulk PBMC T cells (not recorded which). The gene calls are TRBV7-9 and TRBJ2-7. The clonotype comes from a woman in her forties or fifties in good health. The CDR3 protein is CASSLDPRDEQYF. The entire variable domain, with the rest obtained from reference TRBV7-9 and TRBJ2-7, is as follows: DTGVSQNPRHKITKRGQNVTFRCDPISEHNRLYWYRQTLGQGPEFLTYFQNEAQLEKSRLLSDRFSAERPKGSFSTLEIQRTEQGDSAMYLCASSLDPRDEQYFGPGTRLTVT.